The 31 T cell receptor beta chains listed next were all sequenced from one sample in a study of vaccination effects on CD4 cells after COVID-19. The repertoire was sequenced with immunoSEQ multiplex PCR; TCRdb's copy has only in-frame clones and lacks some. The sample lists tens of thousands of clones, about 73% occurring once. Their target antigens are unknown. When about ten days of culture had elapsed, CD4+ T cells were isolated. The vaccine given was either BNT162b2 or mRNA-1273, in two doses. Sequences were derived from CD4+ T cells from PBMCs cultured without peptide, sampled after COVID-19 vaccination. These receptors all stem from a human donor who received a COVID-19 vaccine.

The DNA for the CDR3 is TGTGCCACCAGCAGGTCCATACATACGCAGTATTTT. Its protein product is CATSRSIHTQYF. The chain is built from TRBV24-1 and TRBJ2-3; D unclear. V lost 7 bases to trimming and J lost 7 bases, with 11 bases between them. The CDR3 loop spans 12 amino acids. CDR1 is KGHDR and CDR2 is SFDVKD in the germline V gene.

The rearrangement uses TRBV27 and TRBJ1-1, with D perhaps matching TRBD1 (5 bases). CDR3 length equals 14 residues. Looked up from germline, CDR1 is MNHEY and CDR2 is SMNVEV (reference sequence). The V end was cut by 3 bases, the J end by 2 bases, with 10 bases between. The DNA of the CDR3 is TGTGCCAGCAGTTTTAAAGGGGCCAACACTGAAGCTTTCTTT. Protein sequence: CASSFKGANTEAFF.

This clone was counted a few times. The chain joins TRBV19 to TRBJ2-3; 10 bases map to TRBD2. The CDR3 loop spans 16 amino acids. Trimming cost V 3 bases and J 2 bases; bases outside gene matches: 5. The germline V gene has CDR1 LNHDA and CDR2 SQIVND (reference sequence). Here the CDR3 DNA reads TGTGCCAGTAGTATCCGGACTAGCGGCCCCACAGATACGCAGTATTTT. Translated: CASSIRTSGPTDTQYF.

The CDR3 loop reads CATSDVTGTAYNEQFF. As DNA, the CDR3 is TGTGCCACCAGTGATGTGACAGGGACGGCCTACAATGAGCAGTTCTTC. The chain combines TRBV24-1 with TRBJ2-1; TRBD1 agrees at 7 bases. Germline values: CDR1 KGHDR, CDR2 SFDVKD. This CDR3 has 16 amino acids. Trimming cost V 3 bases and J 2 bases; bases outside gene matches: 6.

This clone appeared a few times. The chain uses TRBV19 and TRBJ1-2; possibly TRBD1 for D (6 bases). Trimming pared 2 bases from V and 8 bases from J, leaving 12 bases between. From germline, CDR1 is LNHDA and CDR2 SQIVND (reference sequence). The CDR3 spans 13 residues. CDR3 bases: TGTGCCAGTAGTATAATTGACACAGGGGGCTACACCTTC. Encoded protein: CASSIIDTGGYTF. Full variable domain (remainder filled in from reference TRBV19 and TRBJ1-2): DGGITQSPKYLFRKEGQNVTLSCEQNLNHDAMYWYRQDPGQGLRLIYYSQIVNDFQKGDIAEGYSVSREKKESFPLTVTSAQKNPTAFYLCASSIIDTGGYTFGSGTRLTVV.

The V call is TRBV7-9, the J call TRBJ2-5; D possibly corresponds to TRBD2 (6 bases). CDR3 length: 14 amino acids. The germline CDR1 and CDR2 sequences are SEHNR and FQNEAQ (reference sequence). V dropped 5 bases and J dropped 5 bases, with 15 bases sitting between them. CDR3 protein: CASSPPLAGETQYF. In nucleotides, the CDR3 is TGTGCCAGCAGCCCCCCCCTGGCGGGGGAGACCCAGTACTTC.

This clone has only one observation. CDR3 residues: CASSPRTGGYGYTF. The CDR3 coding sequence is TGTGCCAGCAGTCCCCGGACAGGGGGCTATGGCTACACCTTC. This chain links TRBV27 with TRBJ1-2, with 10 bases that match TRBD1. V gave up 5 bases and J gave up 4 bases; unmatched junction bases: 4. There are 14 residues in the CDR3. Germline CDR1 reads MNHEY; CDR2 reads SMNVEV (reference sequence).

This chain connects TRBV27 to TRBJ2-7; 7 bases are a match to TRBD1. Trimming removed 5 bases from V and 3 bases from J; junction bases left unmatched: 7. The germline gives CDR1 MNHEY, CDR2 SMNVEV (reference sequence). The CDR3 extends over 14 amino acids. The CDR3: CASSPFRTGYEQYV. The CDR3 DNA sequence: TGTGCCAGCAGTCCGTTCCGGACAGGCTACGAGCAGTACGTC.

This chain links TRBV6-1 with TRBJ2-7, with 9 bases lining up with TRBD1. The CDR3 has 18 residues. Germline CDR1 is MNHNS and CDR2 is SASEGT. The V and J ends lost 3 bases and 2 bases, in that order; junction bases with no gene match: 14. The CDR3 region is CASSDTAQIRQGAYEQYV. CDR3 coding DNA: TGTGCCAGCAGTGACACCGCTCAGATTCGACAGGGGGCCTACGAGCAGTACGTC.

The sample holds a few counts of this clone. The CDR3 bases are TGTGCCAGCAGCTTAAGGGCTAGCGGGACTAGCACAGATACGCAGTATTTT. It is translated as CASSLRASGTSTDTQYF. The genes are TRBV7-3 and TRBJ2-3; TRBD2 matches at 9 bases. The germline V gene encodes CDR1 SGHTA and CDR2 FQGTGA. This CDR3 region has 17 residues. V was clipped by 1 base and J by 0 bases; unmatched bases: 5.

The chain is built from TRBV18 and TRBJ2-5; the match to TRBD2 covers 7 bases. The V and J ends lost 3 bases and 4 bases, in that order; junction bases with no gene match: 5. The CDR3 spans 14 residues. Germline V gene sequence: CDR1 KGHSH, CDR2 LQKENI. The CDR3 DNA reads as TGTGCCAGCTCACCCCGGCCGGGGGGAGAGACCCAGTACTTC. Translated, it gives CASSPRPGGETQYF.

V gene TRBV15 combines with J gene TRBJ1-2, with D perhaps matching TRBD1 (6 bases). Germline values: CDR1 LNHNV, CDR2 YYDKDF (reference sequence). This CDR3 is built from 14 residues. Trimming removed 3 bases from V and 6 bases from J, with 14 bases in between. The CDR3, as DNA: TGTGCCACCAGCAGGCTAACAGGGTTAAATGGCTACACCTTC. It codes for CATSRLTGLNGYTF. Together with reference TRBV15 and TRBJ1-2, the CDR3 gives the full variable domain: DAMVIQNPRYQVTQFGKPVTLSCSQTLNHNVMYWYQQKSSQAPKLLFHYYDKDFNNEADTPDNFQSRRPNTSFCFLDIRSPGLGDTAMYLCATSRLTGLNGYTFGSGTRLTVV.

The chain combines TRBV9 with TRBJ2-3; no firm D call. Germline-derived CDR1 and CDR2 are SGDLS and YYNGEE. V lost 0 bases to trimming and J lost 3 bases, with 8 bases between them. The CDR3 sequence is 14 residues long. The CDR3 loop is CASSVVAVTDTQYF. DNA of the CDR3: TGTGCCAGCAGCGTAGTGGCTGTAACAGATACGCAGTATTTT. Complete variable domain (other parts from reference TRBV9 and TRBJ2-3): DSGVTQTPKHLITATGQRVTLRCSPRSGDLSVYWYQQSLDQGLQFLIQYYNGEERAKGNILERFSAQQFPDLHSELNLSSLELGDSALYFCASSVVAVTDTQYFGPGTRLTVL.

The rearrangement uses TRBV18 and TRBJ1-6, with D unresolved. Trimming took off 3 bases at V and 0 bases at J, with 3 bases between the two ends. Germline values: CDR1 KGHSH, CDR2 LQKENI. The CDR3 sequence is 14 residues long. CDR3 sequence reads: CASSPSSYNSPLHF. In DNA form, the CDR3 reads TGTGCCAGCTCACCGAGCTCCTATAATTCACCCCTCCACTTT.

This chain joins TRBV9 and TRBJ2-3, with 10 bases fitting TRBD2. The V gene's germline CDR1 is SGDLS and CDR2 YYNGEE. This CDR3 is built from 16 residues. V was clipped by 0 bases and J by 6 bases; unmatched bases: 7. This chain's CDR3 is CASSVASGGATDTQYF. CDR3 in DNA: TGTGCCAGCAGCGTAGCCAGCGGGGGGGCCACGGATACGCAGTATTTT.

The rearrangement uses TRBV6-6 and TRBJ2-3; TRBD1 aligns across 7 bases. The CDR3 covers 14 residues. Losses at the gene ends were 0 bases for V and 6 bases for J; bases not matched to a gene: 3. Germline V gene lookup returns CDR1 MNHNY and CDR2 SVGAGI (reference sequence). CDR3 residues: CASSYSGGGDTQYF. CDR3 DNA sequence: TGTGCCAGCAGTTACTCAGGGGGCGGTGATACGCAGTATTTT.

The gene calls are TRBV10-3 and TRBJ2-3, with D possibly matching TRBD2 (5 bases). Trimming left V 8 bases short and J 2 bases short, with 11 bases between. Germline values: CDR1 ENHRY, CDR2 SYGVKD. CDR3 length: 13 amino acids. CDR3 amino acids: CAIAGGYTDTQYF. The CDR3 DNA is TGTGCCATCGCCGGAGGATACACAGATACGCAGTATTTT.

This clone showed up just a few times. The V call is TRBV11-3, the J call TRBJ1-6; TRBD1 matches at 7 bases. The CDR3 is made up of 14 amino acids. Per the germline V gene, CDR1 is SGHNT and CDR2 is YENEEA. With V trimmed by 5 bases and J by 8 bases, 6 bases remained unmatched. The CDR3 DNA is TGTGCCAGCAGCCGACAGGGTATCGATTCACCCCTCCACTTT. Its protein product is CASSRQGIDSPLHF.

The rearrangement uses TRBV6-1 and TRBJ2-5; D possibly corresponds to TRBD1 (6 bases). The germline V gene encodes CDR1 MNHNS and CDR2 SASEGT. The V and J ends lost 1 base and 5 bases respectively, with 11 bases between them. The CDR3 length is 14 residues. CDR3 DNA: TGTGCCAGCAGTGAAGACAGGGTCTTGGAGACCCAGTACTTC. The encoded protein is CASSEDRVLETQYF.

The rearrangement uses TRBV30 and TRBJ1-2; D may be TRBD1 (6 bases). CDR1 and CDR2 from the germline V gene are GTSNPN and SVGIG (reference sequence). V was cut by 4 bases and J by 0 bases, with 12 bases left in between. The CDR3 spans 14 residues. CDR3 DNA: TGTGCCTGGACCCAAGGGGGGACTAACTATGGCTACACCTTC. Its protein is CAWTQGGTNYGYTF.

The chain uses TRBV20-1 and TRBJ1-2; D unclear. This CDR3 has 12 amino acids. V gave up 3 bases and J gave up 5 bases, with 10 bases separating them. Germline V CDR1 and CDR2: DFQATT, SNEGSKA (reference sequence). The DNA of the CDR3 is TGCAGTGCTAGTGCGGTTTCTTATGGCTACACCTTC. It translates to CSASAVSYGYTF.

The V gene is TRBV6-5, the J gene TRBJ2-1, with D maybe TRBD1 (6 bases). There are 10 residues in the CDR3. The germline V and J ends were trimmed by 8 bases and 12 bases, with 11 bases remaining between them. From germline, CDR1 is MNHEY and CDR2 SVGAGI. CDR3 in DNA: TGTGCCAGCGGGGGCTTCGGGCAGTTCTTC. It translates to CASGGFGQFF.

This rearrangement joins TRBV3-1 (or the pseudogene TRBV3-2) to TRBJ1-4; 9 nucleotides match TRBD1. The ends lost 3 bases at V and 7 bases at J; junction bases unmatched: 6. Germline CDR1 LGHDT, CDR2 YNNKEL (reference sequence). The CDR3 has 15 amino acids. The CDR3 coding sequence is TGTGCCAGCAGCCAGGCCGGGACAGGGCGTGAAAAACTGTTTTTT. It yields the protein CASSQAGTGREKLFF.

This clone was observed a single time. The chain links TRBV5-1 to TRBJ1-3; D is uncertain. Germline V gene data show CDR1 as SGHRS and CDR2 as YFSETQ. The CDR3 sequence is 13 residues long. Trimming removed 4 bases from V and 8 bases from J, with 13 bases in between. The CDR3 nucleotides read TGCGCCAGCAGCCGAACGGCAGAAGACACCATATATTTT. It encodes CASSRTAEDTIYF.

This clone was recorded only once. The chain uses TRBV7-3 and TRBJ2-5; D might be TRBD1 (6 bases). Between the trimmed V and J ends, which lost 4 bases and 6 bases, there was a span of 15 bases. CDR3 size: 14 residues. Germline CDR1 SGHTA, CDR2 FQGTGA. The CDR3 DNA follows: TGTGCCAGCAGCTCAAATACAGGGATGCAGACCCAGTACTTC. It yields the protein CASSSNTGMQTQYF. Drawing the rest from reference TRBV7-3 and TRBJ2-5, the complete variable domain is GAGVSQTPSNKVTEKGKYVELRCDPISGHTALYWYRQSLGQGPEFLIYFQGTGAADDSGLPNDRFFAVRPEGSVSTLKIQRTERGDSAVYLCASSSNTGMQTQYFGPGTRLLVL.

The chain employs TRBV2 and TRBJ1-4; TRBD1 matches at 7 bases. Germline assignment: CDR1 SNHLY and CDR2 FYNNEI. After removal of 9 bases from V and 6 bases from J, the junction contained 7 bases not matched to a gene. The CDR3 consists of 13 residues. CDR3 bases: TGTGCCAGTACGGGACAGCAATATGAAAAACTGTTTTTT. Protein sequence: CASTGQQYEKLFF.

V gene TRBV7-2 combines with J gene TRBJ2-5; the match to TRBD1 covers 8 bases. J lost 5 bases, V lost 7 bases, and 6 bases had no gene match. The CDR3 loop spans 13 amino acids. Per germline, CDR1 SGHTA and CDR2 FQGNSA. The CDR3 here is CASTPGGRETQYF. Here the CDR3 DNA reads TGTGCCAGCACCCCAGGGGGCCGGGAGACCCAGTACTTC.

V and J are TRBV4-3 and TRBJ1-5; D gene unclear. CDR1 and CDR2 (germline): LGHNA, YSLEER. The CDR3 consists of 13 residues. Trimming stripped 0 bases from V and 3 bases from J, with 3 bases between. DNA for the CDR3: TGCGCCAGCAGCCAAGATCACAATCAGCCCCAGCATTTT. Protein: CASSQDHNQPQHF.

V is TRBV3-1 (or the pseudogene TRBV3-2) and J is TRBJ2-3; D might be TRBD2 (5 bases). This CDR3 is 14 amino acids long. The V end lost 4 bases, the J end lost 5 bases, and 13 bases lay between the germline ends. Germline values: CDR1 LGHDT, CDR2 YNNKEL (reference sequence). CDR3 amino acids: CASSPPQAGDTQYF. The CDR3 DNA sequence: TGTGCCAGCAGCCCCCCCCAGGCGGGAGATACGCAGTATTTT.

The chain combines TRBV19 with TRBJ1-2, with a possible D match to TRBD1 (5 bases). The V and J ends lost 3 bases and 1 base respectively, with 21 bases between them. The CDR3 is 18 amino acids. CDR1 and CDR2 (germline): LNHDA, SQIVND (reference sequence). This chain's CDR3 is CASSMRVKGRGVNYGYTF. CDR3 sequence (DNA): TGTGCCAGTAGTATGCGGGTTAAAGGGAGGGGTGTTAACTATGGCTACACCTTC. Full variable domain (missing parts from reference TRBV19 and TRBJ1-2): DGGITQSPKYLFRKEGQNVTLSCEQNLNHDAMYWYRQDPGQGLRLIYYSQIVNDFQKGDIAEGYSVSREKKESFPLTVTSAQKNPTAFYLCASSMRVKGRGVNYGYTFGSGTRLTVV.

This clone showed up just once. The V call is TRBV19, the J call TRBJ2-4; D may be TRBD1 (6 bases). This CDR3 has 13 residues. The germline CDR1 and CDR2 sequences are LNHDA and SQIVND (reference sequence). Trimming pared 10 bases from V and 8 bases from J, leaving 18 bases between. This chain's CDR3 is CATSRTGSDIQYF. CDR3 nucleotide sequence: TGTGCCACCAGTCGCACAGGGAGCGACATTCAGTACTTC.